This record concerns one T cell receptor beta chain sequence. Sequencing was performed with immunoSEQ multiplex PCR; in TCRdb, only in-frame clones are kept and a portion is missing. The repertoire has under 40,000 clones, over 60% of them found once; the top ten carry around 9.3%. These data originate in a study of OX40 agonist ivuxolimab in advanced cancers. Trimming took 6 bases from V and 2 from J, leaving 16 bases between them. The CDR3 consists of 16 residues. Germline assignment: CDR1 SEHNR and CDR2 FQNEAQ (reference sequence). The genes are TRBV7-9 and TRBJ2-2; D possibly uses TRBD1 or TRBD2 (6 bases each). The specimen was CD4+ or CD8+ T cells sorted from blood, collected in a trial of the OX40 agonist ivuxolimab. The clonotype was recovered from an adult with an advanced solid tumor such as melanoma, head and neck, liver or kidney cancer. DNA of the CDR3: TGTGCCAGCAGGAAAGGGGGTAGCGGTAACACCGGGGAGCTGTTTTTT. Translating it yields CASRKGGSGNTGELFF.